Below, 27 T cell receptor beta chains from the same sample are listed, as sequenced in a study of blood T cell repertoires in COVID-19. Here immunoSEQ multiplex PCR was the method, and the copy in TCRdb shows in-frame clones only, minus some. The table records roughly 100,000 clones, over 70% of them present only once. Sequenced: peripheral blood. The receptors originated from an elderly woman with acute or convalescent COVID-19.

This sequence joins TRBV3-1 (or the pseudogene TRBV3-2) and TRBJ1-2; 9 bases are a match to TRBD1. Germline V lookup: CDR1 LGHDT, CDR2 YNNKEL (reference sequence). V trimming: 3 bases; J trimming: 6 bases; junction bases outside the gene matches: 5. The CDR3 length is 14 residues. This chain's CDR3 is CASSHLGQGDGYTF. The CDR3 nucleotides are TGTGCCAGCAGCCATTTGGGACAGGGAGATGGCTACACCTTC.

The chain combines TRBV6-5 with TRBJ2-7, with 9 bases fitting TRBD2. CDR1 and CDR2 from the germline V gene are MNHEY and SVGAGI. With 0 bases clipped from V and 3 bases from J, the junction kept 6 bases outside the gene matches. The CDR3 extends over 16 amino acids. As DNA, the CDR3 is TGTGCCAGCAGTTACTCGAGTAGCGGGGGCTTCTACGAGCAGTACTTC. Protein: CASSYSSSGGFYEQYF.

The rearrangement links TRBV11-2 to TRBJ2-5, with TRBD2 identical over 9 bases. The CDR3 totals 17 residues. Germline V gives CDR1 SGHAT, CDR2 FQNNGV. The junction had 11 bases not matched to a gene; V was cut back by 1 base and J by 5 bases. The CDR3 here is CASSLGGSGSQGETQYF. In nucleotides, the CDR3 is TGTGCCAGCAGCTTAGGGGGTAGCGGGAGCCAGGGGGAGACCCAGTACTTC.

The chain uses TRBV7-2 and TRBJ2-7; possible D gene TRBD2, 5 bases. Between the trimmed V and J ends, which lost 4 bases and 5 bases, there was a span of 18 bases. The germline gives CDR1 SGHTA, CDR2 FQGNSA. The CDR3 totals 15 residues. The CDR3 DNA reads TGTGCCAGCAGCTCGGCCTTGGGGAGAGGTAACGAGCAGTACTTC. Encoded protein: CASSSALGRGNEQYF.

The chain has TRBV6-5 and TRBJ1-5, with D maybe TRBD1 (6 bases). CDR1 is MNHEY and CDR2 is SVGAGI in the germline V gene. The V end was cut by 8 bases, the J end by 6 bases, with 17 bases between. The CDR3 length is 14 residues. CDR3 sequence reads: CASRTGGGGQPQHF. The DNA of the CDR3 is TGTGCCAGCCGAACGGGAGGGGGGGGTCAGCCCCAGCATTTT.

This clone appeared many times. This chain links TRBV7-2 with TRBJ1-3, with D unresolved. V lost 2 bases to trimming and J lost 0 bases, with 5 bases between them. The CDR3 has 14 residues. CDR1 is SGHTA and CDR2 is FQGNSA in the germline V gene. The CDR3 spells CASSLLNSGNTIYF. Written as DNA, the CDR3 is TGTGCCAGCAGCTTATTAAACTCTGGAAACACCATATATTTT.

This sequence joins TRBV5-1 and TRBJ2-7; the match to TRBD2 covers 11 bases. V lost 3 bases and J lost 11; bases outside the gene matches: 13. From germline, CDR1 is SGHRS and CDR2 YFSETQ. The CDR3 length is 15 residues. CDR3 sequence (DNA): TGCGCCAGCAGCTCGAACGTAGCGGGAGGGGAGGAAAAGTACTTC. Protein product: CASSSNVAGGEEKYF.

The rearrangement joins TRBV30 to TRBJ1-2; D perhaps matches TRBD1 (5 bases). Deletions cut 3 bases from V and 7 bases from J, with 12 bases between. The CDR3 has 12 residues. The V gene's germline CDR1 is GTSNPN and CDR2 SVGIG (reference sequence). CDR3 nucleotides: TGTGCCTGGAGACCGGACACTTTTGGCTACACCTTC. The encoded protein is CAWRPDTFGYTF.

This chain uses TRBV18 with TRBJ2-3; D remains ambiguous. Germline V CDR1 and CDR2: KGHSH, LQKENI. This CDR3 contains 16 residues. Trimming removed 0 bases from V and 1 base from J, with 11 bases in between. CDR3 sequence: CASSPPSRSGTDTQYF. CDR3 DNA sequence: TGTGCCAGCTCACCACCCTCGCGGTCGGGCACAGATACGCAGTATTTT.

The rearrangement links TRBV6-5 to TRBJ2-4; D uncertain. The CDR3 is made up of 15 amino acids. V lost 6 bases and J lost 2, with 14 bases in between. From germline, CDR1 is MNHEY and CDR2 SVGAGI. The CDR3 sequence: CASSPLLETKNIQYF. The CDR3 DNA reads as TGTGCCAGCAGCCCCCTACTCGAGACCAAAAACATTCAGTACTTC.

The CDR3 DNA reads TGTGCCAGCAGCTCCACCCCCTATTCCGAGCAGTACTTC. It is translated as CASSSTPYSEQYF. This sequence joins TRBV7-2 and TRBJ2-7; unclear D gene. V was trimmed by 4 bases and J by 6 bases, leaving 13 bases between them. The CDR3 spans 13 residues. Per the germline V gene, CDR1 is SGHTA and CDR2 is FQGNSA.

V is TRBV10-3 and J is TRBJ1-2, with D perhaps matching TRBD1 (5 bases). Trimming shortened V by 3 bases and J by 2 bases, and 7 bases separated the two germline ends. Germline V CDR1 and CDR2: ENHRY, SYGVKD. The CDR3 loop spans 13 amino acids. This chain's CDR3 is CAISERGNYGYTF. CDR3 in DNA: TGTGCCATCAGTGAAAGGGGAAACTATGGCTACACCTTC.

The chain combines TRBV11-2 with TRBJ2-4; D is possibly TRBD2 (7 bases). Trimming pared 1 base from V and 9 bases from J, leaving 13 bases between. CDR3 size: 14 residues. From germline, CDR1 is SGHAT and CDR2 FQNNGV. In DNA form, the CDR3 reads TGTGCCAGCAGCTTAGGAAGCGGGACACCCATTCAGTACTTC. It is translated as CASSLGSGTPIQYF. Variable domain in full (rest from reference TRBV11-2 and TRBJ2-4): EAGVAQSPRYKIIEKRQSVAFWCNPISGHATLYWYQQILGQGPKLLIQFQNNGVVDDSQLPKDRFSAERLKGVDSTLKIQPAKLEDSAVYLCASSLGSGTPIQYFGAGTRLSVL.

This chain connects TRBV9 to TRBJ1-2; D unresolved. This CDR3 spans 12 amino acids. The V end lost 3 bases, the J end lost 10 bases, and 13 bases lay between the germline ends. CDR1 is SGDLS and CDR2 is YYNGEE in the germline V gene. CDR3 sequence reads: CASSGRTELYTF. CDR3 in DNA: TGTGCCAGCAGCGGAAGAACAGAACTCTACACCTTC.

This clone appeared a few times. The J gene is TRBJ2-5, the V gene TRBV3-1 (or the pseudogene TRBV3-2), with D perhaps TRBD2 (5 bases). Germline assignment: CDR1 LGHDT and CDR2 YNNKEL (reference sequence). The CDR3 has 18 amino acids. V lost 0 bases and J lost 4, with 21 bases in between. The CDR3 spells CASSQDSWPVSRGETQYF. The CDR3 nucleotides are TGTGCCAGCAGCCAAGATTCGTGGCCAGTTTCCCGGGGAGAGACCCAGTACTTC.

In DNA form, the CDR3 reads TGCGCCAGCAGCACCTTGGACAGGGGAAGGACTGAAGCTTTCTTT. Its protein product is CASSTLDRGRTEAFF. The chain carries TRBV5-1 and TRBJ1-1; 9 bases are shared with TRBD1. The J segment lost 5 bases and the V segment lost 4 bases, leaving 9 bases of the junction unmatched. Germline CDR1 and CDR2: SGHRS and YFSETQ. The CDR3 has 15 residues.

The CDR3 reads CASSQDPWAIYEQYF. CDR3 in DNA: TGTGCCAGCAGCCAAGATCCGTGGGCAATCTACGAGCAGTACTTC. The genes are TRBV3-1 (or the pseudogene TRBV3-2) and TRBJ2-7; unclear D gene. The CDR3 consists of 15 residues. Germline CDR1 LGHDT, CDR2 YNNKEL (reference sequence). Trimming pared 0 bases from V and 3 bases from J, leaving 12 bases between.

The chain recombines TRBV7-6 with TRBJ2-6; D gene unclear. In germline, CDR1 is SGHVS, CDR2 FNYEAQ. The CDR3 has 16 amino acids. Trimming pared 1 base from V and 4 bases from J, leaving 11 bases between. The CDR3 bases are TGTGCCAGCAGCTTAGTTTCCGCGTCGGGGGCCAACGTCCTGACTTTC. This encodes CASSLVSASGANVLTF.

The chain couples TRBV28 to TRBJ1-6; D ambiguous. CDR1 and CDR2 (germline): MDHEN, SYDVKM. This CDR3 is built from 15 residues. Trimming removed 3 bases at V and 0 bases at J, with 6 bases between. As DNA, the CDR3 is TGTGCCAGCAGTTTGGAGTTCTCCTATAATTCACCCCTCCACTTT. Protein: CASSLEFSYNSPLHF.

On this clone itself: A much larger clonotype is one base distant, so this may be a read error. In nucleotides, the CDR3 is TGTGCCAGCAGTTCTAGCGGGGGGCAAGAGACCCAGTACTTC. This encodes CASSSSGGQETQYF. The V call is TRBV27, the J call TRBJ2-5; TRBD2 matches 11 bases. Per germline, CDR1 MNHEY and CDR2 SMNVEV (reference sequence). The CDR3 runs 14 residues. The trim removed 4 bases at V and 2 bases at J, leaving 0 bases unmatched.

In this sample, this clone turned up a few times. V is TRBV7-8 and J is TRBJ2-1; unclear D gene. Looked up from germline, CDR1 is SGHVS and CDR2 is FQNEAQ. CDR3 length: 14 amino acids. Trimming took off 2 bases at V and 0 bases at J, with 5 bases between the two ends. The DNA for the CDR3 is TGTGCCAGCAGCTTATCTTTCTCCTACAATGAGCAGTTCTTC. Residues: CASSLSFSYNEQFF.

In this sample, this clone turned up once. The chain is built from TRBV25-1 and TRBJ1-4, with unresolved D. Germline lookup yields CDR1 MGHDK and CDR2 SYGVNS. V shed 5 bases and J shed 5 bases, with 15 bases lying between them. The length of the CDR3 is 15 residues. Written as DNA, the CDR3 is TGTGCCAGCAGTCCCAGTGACACGAGAAATGAAAAACTGTTTTTT. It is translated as CASSPSDTRNEKLFF.

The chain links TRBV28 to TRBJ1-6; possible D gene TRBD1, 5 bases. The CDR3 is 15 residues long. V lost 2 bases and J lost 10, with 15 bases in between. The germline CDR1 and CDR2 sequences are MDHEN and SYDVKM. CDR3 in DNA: TGTGCCAGCAGTTTAGCAACTGCCGGGGGGTCACCCCTCCACTTT. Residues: CASSLATAGGSPLHF.

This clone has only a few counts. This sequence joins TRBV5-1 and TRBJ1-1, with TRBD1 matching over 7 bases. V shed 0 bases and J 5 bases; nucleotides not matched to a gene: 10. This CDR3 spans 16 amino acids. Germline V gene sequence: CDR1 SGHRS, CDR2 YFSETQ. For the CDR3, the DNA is TGCGCCAGCAGCTTGGGTCCAGGGGGGTTAAGTACTGAAGCTTTCTTT. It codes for CASSLGPGGLSTEAFF.

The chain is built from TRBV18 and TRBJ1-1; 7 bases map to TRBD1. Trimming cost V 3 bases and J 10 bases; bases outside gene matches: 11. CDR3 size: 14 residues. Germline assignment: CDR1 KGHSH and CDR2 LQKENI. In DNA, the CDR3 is TGTGCCAGCTCACCGACCGACAGGGAGGTTCGAGCTTTCTTT. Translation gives CASSPTDREVRAFF.

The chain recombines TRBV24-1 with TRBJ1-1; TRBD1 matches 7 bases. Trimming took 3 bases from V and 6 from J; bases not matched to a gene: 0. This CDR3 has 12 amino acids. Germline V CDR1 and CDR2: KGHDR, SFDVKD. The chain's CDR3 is CATSDGQAEAFF. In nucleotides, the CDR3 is TGTGCCACCAGTGATGGACAGGCTGAAGCTTTCTTT.

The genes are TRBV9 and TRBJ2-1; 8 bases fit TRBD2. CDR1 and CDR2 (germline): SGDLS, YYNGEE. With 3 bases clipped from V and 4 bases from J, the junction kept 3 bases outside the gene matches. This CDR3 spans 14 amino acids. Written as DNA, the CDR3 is TGTGCCAGCAGCGCGGGACTAGGGTACAATGAGCAGTTCTTC. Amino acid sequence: CASSAGLGYNEQFF.